Sequencing of this T cell receptor (beta chain) was carried out in a study of blood T cells in healthy people across ages. Alongside a J-beta primer mix, a sample-barcoded 5' primer served in a second PCR lasting about 6 to 11 cycles. TCRdb analysed the 5' RACE reads with MiXCR anew, one entry per CDR3 protein. Of approximately 700,000 distinct CDR3 sequences in the sample, about 32% were seen once. The sample comprised blood. This TCR was recovered from a woman aged 80 or over in good health.

CDR3 in amino acids: CASSYSTGGHTEGYTF. In DNA, the CDR3 is TGTGCCAGCAGTTACTCGACAGGGGGCCATACAGAGGGCTACACCTTC. V usage is TRBV6-6 and J usage is TRBJ1-2, with 10 bases fitting TRBD1. The CDR3 contains 16 residues. V trimming: 0 bases; J trimming: 8 bases; junction bases outside the gene matches: 9. CDR1 and CDR2 (germline): MNHNY, SVGAGI (reference sequence).